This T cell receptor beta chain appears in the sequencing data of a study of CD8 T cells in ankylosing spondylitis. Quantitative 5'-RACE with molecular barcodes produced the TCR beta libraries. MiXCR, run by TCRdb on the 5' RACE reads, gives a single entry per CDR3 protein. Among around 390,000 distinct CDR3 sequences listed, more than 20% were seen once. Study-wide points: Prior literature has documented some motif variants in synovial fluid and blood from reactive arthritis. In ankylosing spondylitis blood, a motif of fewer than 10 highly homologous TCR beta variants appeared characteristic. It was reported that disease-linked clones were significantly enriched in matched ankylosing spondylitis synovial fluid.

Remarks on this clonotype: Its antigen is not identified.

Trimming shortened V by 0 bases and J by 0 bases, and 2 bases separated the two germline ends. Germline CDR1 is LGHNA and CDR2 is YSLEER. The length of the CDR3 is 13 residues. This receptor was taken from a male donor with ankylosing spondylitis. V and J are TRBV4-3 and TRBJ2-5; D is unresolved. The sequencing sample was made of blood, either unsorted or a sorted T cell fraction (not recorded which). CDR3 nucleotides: TGCGCCAGCAGCCAAGATTACCAAGAGACCCAGTACTTC. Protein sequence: CASSQDYQETQYF.